These 5 T cell receptor beta chains were all obtained from the same sample, sequenced in a study of T-cell reconstitution after alpha-beta-depleted transplantation in children. Preparing the TCRbeta library involved the use of unique molecular identifiers. TCRdb re-called the PCR reads through MiXCR, storing one row per CDR3 protein. The sample gives roughly 400,000 distinct CDR3 sequences, around 21% of which show up once; less than 4.5% is in the top ten. The sample was PBMCs from the stem cell graft donor, taken from the stem cell graft. These receptors all stem from a human donor who donated a stem cell graft to a child with acute myeloid leukemia.

V gene TRBV12-3 or TRBV12-4 combines with J gene TRBJ2-2, with 7 bases fitting TRBD2. V dropped 10 bases and J dropped 4; count of bases not matched to a gene: 9. CDR3 length equals 14 residues. CDR3 sequence reads: CATGEGSSTGELFF. CDR3 DNA: TGTGCCACCGGGGAGGGGTCTTCCACCGGGGAGCTGTTTTTT.

This clonotype was detected only a few times. This chain joins TRBV5-1 and TRBJ2-7; 8 bases are a match to TRBD2. Trimming cost V 6 bases and J 3 bases; bases outside gene matches: 2. The CDR3 length is 12 residues. Germline-derived CDR1 and CDR2 are SGHRS and YFSETQ. The CDR3 is CASKRENYEQYF. The CDR3 DNA follows: TGCGCCAGCAAGCGGGAGAACTACGAGCAGTACTTC.

This clonotype was seen a handful of times. The rearrangement links TRBV20-1 to TRBJ2-2; the match to TRBD2 covers 14 bases. Germline V lookup: CDR1 DFQATT, CDR2 SNEGSKA (reference sequence). The junction had 10 bases not matched to a gene; V was cut back by 3 bases and J by 10 bases. The CDR3 is 16 residues long. The CDR3 spells CSASSPGLAGDEELFF. The CDR3 DNA follows: TGCAGTGCTAGTAGCCCGGGACTAGCGGGAGATGAGGAGCTGTTTTTT.

This clonotype has ten or more counts. The chain couples TRBV25-1 to TRBJ2-7; D is unresolved. V dropped 0 bases and J dropped 3 bases, with 0 bases sitting between them. This CDR3 contains 11 residues. Germline CDR1 is MGHDK and CDR2 is SYGVNS. The CDR3 reads CASSEYYEQYF. CDR3 bases: TGTGCCAGCAGTGAATACTACGAGCAGTACTTC.

The gene calls are TRBV12-3 or TRBV12-4 and TRBJ2-2, with 14 bases identical to TRBD2. J gave up 4 bases and V 6 bases, and 16 bases lay outside the gene matches. This CDR3 contains 20 residues. CDR3 protein: CASSFGGGLAGVGATGELFF. The CDR3 DNA is TGTGCCAGCAGCTTCGGAGGGGGACTAGCGGGAGTGGGGGCCACCGGGGAGCTGTTTTTT.